One and the same sample provided the 27 T cell receptor beta chains below, sequenced in a study of blood T cell repertoires in COVID-19. Sequenced by immunoSEQ multiplex PCR; TCRdb stores in-frame clones only, minus some. Of tens of thousands of clones listed, roughly 88% are singletons. The specimen was peripheral blood. The receptors originated from a man younger than 45 with COVID-19, enrolled during active disease.

V is TRBV7-2 and J is TRBJ2-5; D is undetermined. V dropped 5 bases and J dropped 5 bases, with 9 bases sitting between them. This CDR3 region has 12 residues. The germline V gene has CDR1 SGHTA and CDR2 FQGNSA. CDR3 sequence reads: CASSRHRETQYF. CDR3 coding DNA: TGTGCCAGCAGCCGTCACCGGGAGACCCAGTACTTC.

This chain uses TRBV30 with TRBJ2-7; tentatively, D is TRBD2 (6 bases). V was clipped by 2 bases and J by 4 bases, with 15 bases between them. The CDR3 runs to 14 residues. The V gene's germline CDR1 is GTSNPN and CDR2 SVGIG (reference sequence). CDR3 nucleotides: TGTGCCTGGAGTTGGGCCGGGAGCGGGTACGAGCAGTACTTC. Its translation: CAWSWAGSGYEQYF.

This rearrangement joins TRBV18 to TRBJ1-1; TRBD1 aligns across 10 bases. The CDR3 is 15 residues long. CDR1 and CDR2 from the germline V gene are KGHSH and LQKENI. The V and J ends lost 5 bases and 0 bases, in that order; junction bases with no gene match: 3. The CDR3 is CASSKDRGMNTEAFF. CDR3 nucleotide sequence: TGTGCCAGCTCAAAGGACAGGGGGATGAACACTGAAGCTTTCTTT.

The J gene is TRBJ2-5, the V gene TRBV28, with D unresolved. CDR1 MDHEN and CDR2 SYDVKM come from the germline V gene. V was cut by 5 bases and J by 1 base, with 11 bases left in between. The CDR3 is 14 residues long. The CDR3 DNA is TGTGCCAGCAGTCAACGGGTCGTCCAAGAGACCCAGTACTTC. Its translation: CASSQRVVQETQYF.

The genes are TRBV15 and TRBJ1-5; weak D call: TRBD1 (6 bases). CDR1 is LNHNV, CDR2 YYDKDF, per germline (reference sequence). The CDR3 is 15 residues long. V was cut by 9 bases and J by 6 bases, with 21 bases left in between. The CDR3 is CATTNGARGTQPQHF. The CDR3 region has the DNA TGTGCCACTACAAACGGGGCGAGGGGGACTCAGCCCCAGCATTTT.

The V call is TRBV4-1, the J call TRBJ2-1; 7 nucleotides align to TRBD2. Germline V gives CDR1 MGHRA, CDR2 YSYEKL. J gave up 6 bases and V 5 bases, and 7 bases lay outside the gene matches. The CDR3 runs 14 residues. The CDR3 coding sequence is TGCGCCAGCAGCGAGACTAGCAGCCCCAATGAGCAGTTCTTC. Protein product: CASSETSSPNEQFF.

This chain links TRBV6-1 with TRBJ2-7, with 13 nucleotides matching TRBD2. J lost 4 bases, V lost 1 base, and 1 base had no gene match. This CDR3 is built from 15 residues. CDR1 and CDR2 (germline): MNHNS, SASEGT. The CDR3 loop reads CASSEGTSGSYEQYF. CDR3 DNA: TGTGCCAGCAGTGAAGGGACTAGCGGGAGTTACGAGCAGTACTTC.

This chain connects TRBV9 to TRBJ1-6; a weak D match, TRBD1 (6 bases). The CDR3 is 14 residues long. V lost 4 bases, J lost 5 bases, and 10 bases lay in between. Germline CDR1 and CDR2: SGDLS and YYNGEE. This CDR3 is CASSLGQNNSPLHF. CDR3 bases: TGTGCCAGCAGCCTTGGACAGAATAATTCACCCCTCCACTTT.

This rearrangement joins TRBV19 to TRBJ2-7; 8 bases fit TRBD1. Germline V gene data show CDR1 as LNHDA and CDR2 as SQIVND (reference sequence). The junction had 5 bases not matched to a gene; V was cut back by 4 bases and J by 3 bases. This CDR3 contains 14 residues. The CDR3 DNA is TGTGCCAGTAGTAGCGACAGGGGCGGCTACGAGCAGTACTTC. Translation: CASSSDRGGYEQYF.

This clone showed up just a few times. Distinct nucleotide sequences in the sample also encode this CDR3. CDR3: CAWSRGVDSNQPQHF. CDR3 nucleotides: TGTGCCTGGAGTCGGGGGGTAGATAGCAATCAGCCCCAGCATTTT. The rearrangement links TRBV30 to TRBJ1-5; D is perhaps TRBD1 (5 bases). CDR1 GTSNPN and CDR2 SVGIG come from the germline V gene (reference sequence). Between the trimmed V and J ends, which lost 2 bases and 0 bases, there was a span of 11 bases. The CDR3 extends over 15 amino acids.

The gene calls are TRBV6-6 and TRBJ2-7; D call uncertain. Germline V gene data show CDR1 as MNHNY and CDR2 as SVGAGI (reference sequence). The CDR3 is made up of 12 amino acids. V was pared by 4 bases and J by 2 bases, with 6 bases between. CDR3 protein: CASSLQTYEQYF. For the CDR3, the DNA is TGTGCCAGCAGTTTACAGACCTACGAGCAGTACTTC.

The chain joins TRBV6-1 to TRBJ2-5; TRBD1 might be the D (5 bases). Germline V lookup: CDR1 MNHNS, CDR2 SASEGT. Trimming took 0 bases from V and 0 from J, leaving 8 bases between them. The CDR3 loop spans 15 amino acids. CDR3 in amino acids: CASSEAQEYQETQYF. In DNA form, the CDR3 reads TGTGCCAGCAGTGAAGCACAGGAGTACCAAGAGACCCAGTACTTC.

This chain joins TRBV6-2 or TRBV6-3 and TRBJ2-7; 8 nucleotides align to TRBD2. V lost 3 bases to trimming and J lost 4 bases; unmatched junction nucleotides: 20. The CDR3 is 19 residues long. The germline V gene has CDR1 MNHEY and CDR2 SVGEGT. The CDR3 reads CASSYPVASGSVGQYEQYF. The CDR3 region has the DNA TGTGCCAGCAGTTATCCTGTAGCGAGCGGGAGTGTGGGTCAATACGAGCAGTACTTC.

This chain joins TRBV5-1 and TRBJ2-7, with a weak D call TRBD2 (7 bases). CDR1 SGHRS and CDR2 YFSETQ come from the germline V gene. The CDR3 spans 17 residues. The V gene lost 0 bases and the J gene lost 8 bases, with 24 bases spanning the gap. CDR3 sequence (DNA): TGCGCCAGCAGCTTGGCAAGAGGGGGGGCCTCCCGTCAGAAGCAGTACTTC. The encoded protein is CASSLARGGASRQKQYF. Full variable domain (rest looked up from reference TRBV5-1 and TRBJ2-7): KAGVTQTPRYLIKTRGQQVTLSCSPISGHRSVSWYQQTPGQGLQFLFEYFSETQRNKGNFPGRFSGRQFSNSRSEMNVSTLELGDSALYLCASSLARGGASRQKQYFGPGTRLTVT.

This chain connects TRBV10-3 to TRBJ2-1; 7 bases are shared with TRBD2. The CDR3 is 14 residues long. Germline CDR1 ENHRY, CDR2 SYGVKD. V was pared by 5 bases and J by 3 bases, with 4 bases of the junction left unmatched. CDR3 sequence: CAISSGNSYNEQFF. DNA for the CDR3: TGTGCCATCAGTAGCGGGAACAGCTACAATGAGCAGTTCTTC.

The V call is TRBV12-3 or TRBV12-4, the J call TRBJ2-7, with D unresolved. Trimming took 6 bases from V and 3 from J, leaving 6 bases between them. The CDR3 covers 11 residues. The CDR3 sequence is CASSRNYEQYF. CDR3 coding DNA: TGTGCCAGCAGCAGAAACTACGAGCAGTACTTC.

The chain combines TRBV5-4 with TRBJ2-1; 10 nucleotides line up with TRBD2. The CDR3 sequence is 16 residues long. Germline V lookup: CDR1 SGHNT, CDR2 YYREEE (reference sequence). V shed 4 bases, J shed 3 bases, and the junction held 7 bases outside the gene matches. CDR3 in DNA: TGTGCCAGCAGCCGACCCGCTAGCGGGAGCTACAATGAGCAGTTCTTC. Its protein is CASSRPASGSYNEQFF.

As concerns this clone: The limits of the CDR3 on the DNA are not certain, so only TCRdb's listed CDR3 is given. CDR3: CASSLALGTGIYSYEQYF. The J gene is TRBJ2-7, the V gene TRBV7-2; the D call TRBD2 from the table was never checked on the DNA. The CDR3 has 18 residues if both end residues are counted. Germline lookup yields CDR1 SGHTA and CDR2 FQGNSA.

The chain uses TRBV30 and TRBJ2-2; D unclear. The V end was cut by 1 base, the J end by 3 bases, with 6 bases between. CDR3 length: 13 amino acids. The germline V gene has CDR1 GTSNPN and CDR2 SVGIG (reference sequence). CDR3: CAWSAQYTGELFF. Written as DNA, the CDR3 is TGTGCCTGGAGTGCTCAGTACACCGGGGAGCTGTTTTTT. Full variable domain (rest looked up from reference TRBV30 and TRBJ2-2): SQTIHQWPATLVQPVGSPLSLECTVEGTSNPNLYWYRQAAGRGLQLLFYSVGIGQISSEVPQNLSASRPQDRQFILSSKKLLLSDSGFYLCAWSAQYTGELFFGEGSRLTVL.

V and J are TRBV6-5 and TRBJ1-1, with D possibly being TRBD1 (6 bases). With 7 bases removed from V and 10 bases from J, the gap between germline ends came to 22 bases. The germline CDR1 and CDR2 sequences are MNHEY and SVGAGI. The CDR3 loop spans 14 amino acids. The CDR3 DNA reads as TGTGCCAGCACCCCACATGACAGGCAAGCGGTAGCTTTCTTT. Its protein product is CASTPHDRQAVAFF.

The chain combines TRBV6-2 or TRBV6-3 with TRBJ1-5, with 7 bases aligning to TRBD1. Germline V gene lookup returns CDR1 MNHEY and CDR2 SVGEGT. Unmatched junction bases numbered 7, after V lost 0 bases and J lost 11 bases. This CDR3 has 14 amino acids. Here the CDR3 reads CASSYSWTGSAQHF. CDR3 bases: TGTGCCAGCAGTTACTCTTGGACAGGATCAGCCCAGCATTTT.

The V call is TRBV6-5, the J call TRBJ2-1; TRBD2 agrees at 12 bases. V was pared by 5 bases and J by 4 bases, with 3 bases of the junction left unmatched. CDR1 and CDR2 (germline): MNHEY, SVGAGI. There are 15 residues in the CDR3. CDR3 in amino acids: CASSNLAGGYNEQFF. DNA for the CDR3: TGTGCCAGCAGTAACCTAGCGGGAGGGTACAATGAGCAGTTCTTC.

J is TRBJ2-7 and V is TRBV6-5; D possibly corresponds to TRBD1 (5 bases). The CDR3 sequence is 15 residues long. CDR1 is MNHEY, CDR2 SVGAGI, per germline. V lost 7 bases and J 3 bases, leaving 19 bases between the germline ends. DNA of the CDR3: TGTGCCAGCATCACCGATTATAGGGGCGTCTACGAGCAGTACTTC. As protein: CASITDYRGVYEQYF.

The chain recombines TRBV19 with TRBJ2-5; D may be TRBD2 (6 bases). This CDR3 has 14 amino acids. Germline CDR1 reads LNHDA; CDR2 reads SQIVND (reference sequence). V was pared by 3 bases and J by 5 bases, with 13 bases between. CDR3 loop: CASSIHSRGETQYF. DNA for the CDR3: TGTGCCAGTAGTATCCATAGCCGGGGGGAGACCCAGTACTTC.

The chain is built from TRBV5-4 and TRBJ2-2; TRBD2 matches at 8 bases. The CDR3 covers 15 residues. V shed 4 bases, J shed 7 bases, and the junction held 9 bases outside the gene matches. From germline, CDR1 is SGHNT and CDR2 YYREEE (reference sequence). CDR3 bases: TGTGCCAGCAGCAAAGGGAGCGGGAGTAACGGGGAGCTGTTTTTT. Translation: CASSKGSGSNGELFF. Looking up the rest from reference TRBV5-4 and TRBJ2-2 gives the full variable domain: ETGVTQSPTHLIKTRGQQVTLRCSSQSGHNTVSWYQQALGQGPQFIFQYYREEENGRGNFPPRFSGLQFPNYSSELNVNALELDDSALYLCASSKGSGSNGELFFGEGSRLTVL.

The V gene is TRBV5-6, the J gene TRBJ1-2; the D gene is possibly TRBD1 (5 bases). Germline-derived CDR1 and CDR2 are SGHDT and YYEEEE. V was shortened by 2 bases and J by 8 bases, with 10 bases between the two germline ends. This CDR3 region has 12 residues. The CDR3 protein is CASSFSQEGYTF. The CDR3 region has the DNA TGTGCCAGCAGCTTCTCACAGGAAGGCTACACCTTC.

The gene calls are TRBV28 and TRBJ1-6, with D possibly being TRBD1 (5 bases). From germline, CDR1 is MDHEN and CDR2 SYDVKM. This CDR3 comprises 18 residues. V was trimmed by 10 bases and J by 0 bases, leaving 22 bases between them. The CDR3 bases are TGTGCCACCAAGAAGCAGGGCCTTTGGAGCTCCTATAATTCACCCCTCCACTTT. Protein product: CATKKQGLWSSYNSPLHF.